This record concerns one T cell receptor beta chain sequence. Assay: immunoSEQ multiplex PCR; the TCRdb copy retains only in-frame clones and omits some. The table has roughly 52,000 clones, approximately 80% seen once. These data originate in a study of PD-L1 blockade in urothelial cancer. As to time point: pretreatment peripheral blood. The CDR3 runs 16 residues. CDR1 and CDR2 (germline): LNHDA, SQIVND (reference sequence). With 1 base removed from V and 0 bases from J, the gap between germline ends came to 9 bases. The sequence was collected from a man aged 45-65 years with urothelial cancer. This sample comprised PBMCs, obtained around atezolizumab (anti-PD-L1) treatment. The chain links TRBV19 to TRBJ1-4; D gene uncertain. This chain's CDR3 is CASSIVEFSTNEKLFF. CDR3 nucleotides: TGTGCCAGTAGTATAGTTGAGTTTTCAACTAATGAAAAACTGTTTTTT.